This T cell receptor beta chain is drawn from a study of blood T cells in healthy people across ages. Study-wide findings and caveats: Samples with more naive T cells showed higher observed beta diversity.

With regard to this clonotype: Its cognate antigen is unknown. The junction departs from the called germline gene at one end, perhaps through a read error.

The use of a sample-barcoded 5' primer and a J-beta primer mix characterized a second PCR of about 6 to 12 cycles. TCRdb reanalysed the 5' RACE reads using MiXCR and keeps one entry per CDR3 protein. The sample carries 800,000 or so distinct CDR3 sequences, approximately 59% recorded once. The CDR3 is made up of 15 amino acids. Germline CDR1 reads MNHEY; CDR2 reads SMNVEV (reference sequence). The chain combines TRBV27 with TRBJ1-5, with D tentatively TRBD1 (5 bases). This sequence was found in a young man in good health. Specimen: blood. The DNA for the CDR3 is TGTGCCAGCAGCTTATGGGGGAGCCCCAATCAGCCCCAGCATTTT. Translating it yields CASSLWGSPNQPQHF.